Following are 13 T cell receptor beta chains from one sample sequenced in a study of blood T cell repertoires in COVID-19 (TCRdb year 2020). The protocol used for the library was the immunoSEQ multiplex PCR assay. TCRdb's version of the immuneACCESS table is confined to in-frame rearrangements and falls short of the full clone set. An unresolved V gene accounts for under half of the shortfall where checked; the remainder is of unknown origin. Within this sample are 90,000 or so clones, with more than 70% of them counted one time only. Clones ranked in the top ten supply roughly 0.51% of the sample. Sequencing was done on a sample of peripheral blood. Receptor source: a man in his sixties with acute or convalescent COVID-19.

V usage is TRBV7-9 and J usage is TRBJ2-7; possible D gene TRBD1, 6 bases. The length of the CDR3 is 15 residues. V lost 4 bases and J 0 bases, leaving 13 bases between the germline ends. The germline CDR1 and CDR2 sequences are SEHNR and FQNEAQ (reference sequence). CDR3 DNA: TGTGCCAGCAGCTCCTCAGGGGCTGACTCCTACGAGCAGTACTTC. This gives the protein CASSSSGADSYEQYF.

This chain uses TRBV30 with TRBJ1-1; D may be TRBD1 (6 bases). The CDR3 extends over 12 amino acids. The germline V gene has CDR1 GTSNPN and CDR2 SVGIG (reference sequence). Trimming removed 0 bases from V and 10 bases from J, with 12 bases in between. CDR3 region: CAWSVGGTLAFF. CDR3 coding DNA: TGTGCCTGGAGTGTTGGGGGCACGTTAGCTTTCTTT.

In this sample, this clone turned up a few times. The rearrangement uses TRBV4-1 and TRBJ1-5; D may be TRBD1 (5 bases). The V gene lost 5 bases and the J gene lost 4 bases, with 9 bases spanning the gap. Germline CDR1 reads MGHRA; CDR2 reads YSYEKL. This CDR3 has 13 residues. Written as DNA, the CDR3 is TGCGCCAGCAGCGTACAGGATAATCAGCCCCAGCATTTT. Amino acid sequence: CASSVQDNQPQHF.

This chain uses TRBV7-2 with TRBJ2-3, with D possibly TRBD1 on 5 matching bases. V shed 5 bases and J shed 4 bases, with 13 bases lying between them. The CDR3 sequence is 14 residues long. Germline V lookup: CDR1 SGHTA, CDR2 FQGNSA. DNA for the CDR3: TGTGCCAGCAGCCCAGGGATACAGGCAGATACGCAGTATTTT. Amino acids: CASSPGIQADTQYF.

The genes are TRBV5-1 and TRBJ2-1, with D hard to call. Per germline, CDR1 SGHRS and CDR2 YFSETQ. The CDR3 contains 15 residues. Trimming shortened V by 0 bases and J by 4 bases, and 11 bases separated the two germline ends. The CDR3 sequence: CASSLEGGSYNEQFF. CDR3 sequence (DNA): TGCGCCAGCAGCTTGGAAGGCGGCAGTTACAATGAGCAGTTCTTC.

In its sample, this clone was seen once. The V gene is TRBV19, the J gene TRBJ2-7, with TRBD1 matching 11 bases. V gave up 4 bases and J gave up 4 bases; unmatched junction bases: 9. The germline CDR1 and CDR2 sequences are LNHDA and SQIVND (reference sequence). This CDR3 region has 16 residues. Written as DNA, the CDR3 is TGTGCCAGTAGTACGCCGGGACAGGGGGGATCGTACGAGCAGTACTTC. This encodes CASSTPGQGGSYEQYF.

CDR3 nucleotides: TGTGCCAGCAGCGCCGAACGGGGGGGTGCGAACTATGGCTACACCTTC. This codes for CASSAERGGANYGYTF. The rearrangement joins TRBV9 to TRBJ1-2, with D perhaps TRBD1 (5 bases). This CDR3 is 16 amino acids long. V lost 3 bases and J 2 bases, leaving 17 bases between the germline ends. Germline loops: CDR1 SGDLS, CDR2 YYNGEE.

V and J are TRBV5-1 and TRBJ2-5; TRBD1 matches 12 bases. There are 16 residues in the CDR3. Trimming took 0 bases from V and 5 from J; bases not matched to a gene: 5. Germline assignment: CDR1 SGHRS and CDR2 YFSETQ. CDR3 sequence (DNA): TGCGCCAGCAGCTTGGATGGGACAGGGGGCACGGAGACCCAGTACTTC. Translating it yields CASSLDGTGGTETQYF.

The J gene is TRBJ2-2, the V gene TRBV9; a weak D match, TRBD1 (5 bases). The CDR3 is 14 residues long. Germline CDR1 SGDLS, CDR2 YYNGEE. The ends were cut back, 3 bases at V and 6 bases at J, with 12 bases in the middle. CDR3 nucleotide sequence: TGTGCCAGCAGCGACCTCACAGGAGCCGGGGAGCTGTTTTTT. Its protein is CASSDLTGAGELFF. The whole variable domain, filled in from reference TRBV9 and TRBJ2-2, reads DSGVTQTPKHLITATGQRVTLRCSPRSGDLSVYWYQQSLDQGLQFLIQYYNGEERAKGNILERFSAQQFPDLHSELNLSSLELGDSALYFCASSDLTGAGELFFGEGSRLTVL.

The chain joins TRBV29-1 to TRBJ1-1; 8 nucleotides align to TRBD1. Germline CDR1 and CDR2: SQVTM and ANQGSEA. The CDR3 covers 13 residues. V lost 3 bases, J lost 0 bases, and 0 bases stayed unmatched. CDR3 bases: TGCAGCGTTGAGACAGGGGTGAACACTGAAGCTTTCTTT. As protein: CSVETGVNTEAFF.

This chain connects TRBV10-1 to TRBJ1-3, with TRBD1 matching 7 bases. This CDR3 spans 15 amino acids. The V and J ends lost 6 bases and 0 bases, in that order; junction bases with no gene match: 5. Germline V lookup: CDR1 WNHNN, CDR2 SYGVQD (reference sequence). Here the CDR3 reads CASSEGQHSGNTIYF. In DNA form, the CDR3 reads TGCGCCAGCAGCGAGGGACAGCACTCTGGAAACACCATATATTTT.

This clone was seen once. The rearrangement joins TRBV30 to TRBJ2-5, with D possibly matching TRBD2 (5 bases). Deletions cut 3 bases from V and 7 bases from J, with 6 bases between. The CDR3 consists of 10 residues. Germline V gene sequence: CDR1 GTSNPN, CDR2 SVGIG (reference sequence). This CDR3 reads CAWRGGTQYF. CDR3 nucleotides: TGTGCCTGGAGAGGAGGGACCCAGTACTTC.

There are a few counts of this clone. The same CDR3 can be traced to other DNA sequences in this sample. V is TRBV27 and J is TRBJ1-2; D remains ambiguous. Trimming pared 3 bases from V and 0 bases from J, leaving 8 bases between. The CDR3 runs to 14 residues. Germline-derived CDR1 and CDR2 are MNHEY and SMNVEV (reference sequence). The CDR3: CASSFRQANYGYTF. The DNA of the CDR3 is TGTGCCAGCAGTTTTCGGCAGGCTAACTATGGCTACACCTTC.